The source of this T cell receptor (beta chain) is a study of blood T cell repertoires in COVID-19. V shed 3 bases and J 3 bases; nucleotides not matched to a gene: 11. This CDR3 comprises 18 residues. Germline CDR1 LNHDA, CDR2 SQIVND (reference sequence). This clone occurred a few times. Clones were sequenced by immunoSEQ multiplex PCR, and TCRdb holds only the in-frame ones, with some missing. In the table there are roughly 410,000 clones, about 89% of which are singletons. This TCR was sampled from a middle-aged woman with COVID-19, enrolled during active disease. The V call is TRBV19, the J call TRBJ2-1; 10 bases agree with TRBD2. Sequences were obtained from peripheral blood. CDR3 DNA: TGTGCCAGTAGTATGCTCCCAGCGGGAGGGCTTATCTACAATGAGCAGTTCTTC. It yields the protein CASSMLPAGGLIYNEQFF. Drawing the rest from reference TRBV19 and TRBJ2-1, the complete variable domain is DGGITQSPKYLFRKEGQNVTLSCEQNLNHDAMYWYRQDPGQGLRLIYYSQIVNDFQKGDIAEGYSVSREKKESFPLTVTSAQKNPTAFYLCASSMLPAGGLIYNEQFFGPGTRLTVL.